This TCR beta chain was sequenced during a study of blood T cell repertoires in COVID-19. Germline V CDR1 and CDR2: MDHEN, SYDVKM. The length of the CDR3 is 14 residues. V was cut by 3 bases and J by 7 bases, with 12 bases left in between. This table comes from immunoSEQ multiplex PCR, and its TCRdb copy is limited to in-frame clones, with some not included. Seen here are about 40,000 clones, about 91% observed once, and the top ten hold 15% to 17%. The genes are TRBV28 and TRBJ1-4; D is undetermined. Sequences were obtained from peripheral blood. The receptor's source is a woman in her twenties or thirties in a cohort sampled during active COVID-19. The CDR3: CASSLVGSLEKLFF. DNA of the CDR3: TGTGCCAGCAGTTTGGTGGGCAGCCTTGAAAAACTGTTTTTT.